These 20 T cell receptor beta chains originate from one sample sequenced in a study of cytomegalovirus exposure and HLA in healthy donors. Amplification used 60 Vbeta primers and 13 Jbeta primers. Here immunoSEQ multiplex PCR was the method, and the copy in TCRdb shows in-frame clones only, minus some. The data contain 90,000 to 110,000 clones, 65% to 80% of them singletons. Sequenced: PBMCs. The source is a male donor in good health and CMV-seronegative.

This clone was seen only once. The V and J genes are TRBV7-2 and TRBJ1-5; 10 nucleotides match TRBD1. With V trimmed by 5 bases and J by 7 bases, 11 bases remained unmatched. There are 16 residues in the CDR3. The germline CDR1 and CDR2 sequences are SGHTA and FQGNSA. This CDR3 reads CASSAETGGVDQPQHF. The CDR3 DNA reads TGTGCCAGCAGCGCCGAGACAGGGGGCGTTGACCAGCCCCAGCATTTT.

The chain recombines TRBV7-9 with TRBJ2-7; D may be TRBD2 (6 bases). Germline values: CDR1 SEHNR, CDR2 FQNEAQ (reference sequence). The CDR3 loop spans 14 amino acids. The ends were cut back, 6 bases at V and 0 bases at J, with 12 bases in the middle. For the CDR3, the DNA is TGTGCCAGCAGGCCTAGCGTGAGCTCCTACGAGCAGTACTTC. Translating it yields CASRPSVSSYEQYF.

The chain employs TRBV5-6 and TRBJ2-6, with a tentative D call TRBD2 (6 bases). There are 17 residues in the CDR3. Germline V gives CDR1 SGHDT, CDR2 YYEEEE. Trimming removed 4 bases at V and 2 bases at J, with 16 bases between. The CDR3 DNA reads TGTGCCAGCAGCGACCCGGGACTCAAGGCTGGGGCCAACGTCCTGACTTTC. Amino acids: CASSDPGLKAGANVLTF.

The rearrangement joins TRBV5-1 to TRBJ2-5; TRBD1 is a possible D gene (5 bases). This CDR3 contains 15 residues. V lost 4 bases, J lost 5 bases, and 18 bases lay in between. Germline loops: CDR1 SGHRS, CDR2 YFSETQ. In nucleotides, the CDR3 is TGCGCCAGCAGCGTCGCAGGGTCCCCCGGGGAGACCCAGTACTTC. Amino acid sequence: CASSVAGSPGETQYF.

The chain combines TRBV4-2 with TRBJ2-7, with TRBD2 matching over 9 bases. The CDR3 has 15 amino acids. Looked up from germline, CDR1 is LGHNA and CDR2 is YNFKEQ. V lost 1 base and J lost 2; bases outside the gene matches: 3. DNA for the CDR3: TGTGCCAGCAGCCAAGGGGCTAGCGGGACCTACGAGCAGTACTTC. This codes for CASSQGASGTYEQYF.

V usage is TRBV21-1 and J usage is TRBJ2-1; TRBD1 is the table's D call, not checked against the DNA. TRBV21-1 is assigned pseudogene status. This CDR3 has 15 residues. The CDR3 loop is CASSHNRQGYNEQFF. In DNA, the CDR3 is TGTGCCAGCAGCCACAACCGGCAGGGGTACAATGAGCAGTTCTTC.

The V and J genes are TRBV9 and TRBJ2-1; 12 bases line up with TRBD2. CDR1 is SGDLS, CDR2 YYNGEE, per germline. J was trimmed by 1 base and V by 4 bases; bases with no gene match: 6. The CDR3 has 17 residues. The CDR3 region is CASSSRTSGASYNEQFF. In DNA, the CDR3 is TGTGCCAGCAGCTCCCGGACTAGCGGGGCTTCCTACAATGAGCAGTTCTTC.

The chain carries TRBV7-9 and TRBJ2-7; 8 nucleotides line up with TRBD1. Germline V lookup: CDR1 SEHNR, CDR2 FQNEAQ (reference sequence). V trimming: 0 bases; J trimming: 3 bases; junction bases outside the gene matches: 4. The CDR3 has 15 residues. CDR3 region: CASSLAQQGGYEQYF. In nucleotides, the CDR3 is TGTGCCAGCAGCTTAGCGCAACAGGGGGGCTACGAGCAGTACTTC. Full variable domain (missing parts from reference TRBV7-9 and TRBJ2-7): DTGVSQNPRHKITKRGQNVTFRCDPISEHNRLYWYRQTLGQGPEFLTYFQNEAQLEKSRLLSDRFSAERPKGSFSTLEIQRTEQGDSAMYLCASSLAQQGGYEQYFGPGTRLTVT.

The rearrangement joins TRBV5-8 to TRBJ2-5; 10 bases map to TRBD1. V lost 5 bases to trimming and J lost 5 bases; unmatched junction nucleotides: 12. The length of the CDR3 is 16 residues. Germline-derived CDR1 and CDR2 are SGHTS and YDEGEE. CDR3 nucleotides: TGTGCCAGCAGTGAGGGACAGGGGATCTCCCGGGAGACCCAGTACTTC. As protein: CASSEGQGISRETQYF. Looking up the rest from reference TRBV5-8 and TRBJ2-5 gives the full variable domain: EAGVTQSPTHLIKTRGQQATLRCSPISGHTSVYWYQQALGLGLQFLLWYDEGEERNRGNFPPRFSGRQFPNYSSELNVNALELEDSALYLCASSEGQGISRETQYFGPGTRLLVL.

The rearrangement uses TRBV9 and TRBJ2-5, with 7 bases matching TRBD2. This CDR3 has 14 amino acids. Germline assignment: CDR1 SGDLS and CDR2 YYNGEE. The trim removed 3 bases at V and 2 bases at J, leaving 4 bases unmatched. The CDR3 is CASSAPGGQETQYF. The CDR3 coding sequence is TGTGCCAGCAGCGCGCCCGGGGGGCAAGAGACCCAGTACTTC.

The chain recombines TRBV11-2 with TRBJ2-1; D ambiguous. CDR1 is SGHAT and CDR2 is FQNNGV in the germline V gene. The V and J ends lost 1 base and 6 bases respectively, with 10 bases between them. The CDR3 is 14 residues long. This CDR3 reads CASSLGWAPNEQFF. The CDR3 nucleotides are TGTGCCAGCAGCTTAGGGTGGGCCCCCAATGAGCAGTTCTTC. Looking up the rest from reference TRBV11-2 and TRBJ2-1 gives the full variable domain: EAGVAQSPRYKIIEKRQSVAFWCNPISGHATLYWYQQILGQGPKLLIQFQNNGVVDDSQLPKDRFSAERLKGVDSTLKIQPAKLEDSAVYLCASSLGWAPNEQFFGPGTRLTVL.

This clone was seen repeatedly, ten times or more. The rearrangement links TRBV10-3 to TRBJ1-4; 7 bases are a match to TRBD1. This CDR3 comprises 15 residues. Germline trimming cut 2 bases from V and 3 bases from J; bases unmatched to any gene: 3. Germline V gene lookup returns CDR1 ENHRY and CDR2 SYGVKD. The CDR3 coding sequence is TGTGCCATCAGTGAGCCTGGGACAGCTAATGAAAAACTGTTTTTT. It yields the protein CAISEPGTANEKLFF.

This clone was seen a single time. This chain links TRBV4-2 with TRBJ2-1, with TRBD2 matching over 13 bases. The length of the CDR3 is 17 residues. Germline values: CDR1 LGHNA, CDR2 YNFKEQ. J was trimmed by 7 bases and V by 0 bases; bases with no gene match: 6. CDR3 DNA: TGTGCCAGCAGCCAAGATCCAGGGACTAGCGGGAAGAATGAGCAGTTCTTC. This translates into CASSQDPGTSGKNEQFF.

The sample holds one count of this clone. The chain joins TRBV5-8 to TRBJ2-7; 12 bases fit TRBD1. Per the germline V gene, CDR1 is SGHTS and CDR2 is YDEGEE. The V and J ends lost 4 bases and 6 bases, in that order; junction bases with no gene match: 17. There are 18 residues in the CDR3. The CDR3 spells CASSTGPGQGAKTGEQYF. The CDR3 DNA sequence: TGTGCCAGCAGCACTGGGCCGGGACAGGGGGCTAAAACTGGCGAGCAGTACTTC. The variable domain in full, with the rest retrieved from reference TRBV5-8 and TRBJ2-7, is EAGVTQSPTHLIKTRGQQATLRCSPISGHTSVYWYQQALGLGLQFLLWYDEGEERNRGNFPPRFSGRQFPNYSSELNVNALELEDSALYLCASSTGPGQGAKTGEQYFGPGTRLTVT.

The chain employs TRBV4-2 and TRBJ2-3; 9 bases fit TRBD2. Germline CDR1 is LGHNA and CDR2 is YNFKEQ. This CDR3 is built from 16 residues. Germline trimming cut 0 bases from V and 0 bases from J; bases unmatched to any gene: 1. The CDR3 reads CASSQDLAGSTDTQYF. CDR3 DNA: TGTGCCAGCAGCCAAGATCTAGCGGGAAGCACAGATACGCAGTATTTT.

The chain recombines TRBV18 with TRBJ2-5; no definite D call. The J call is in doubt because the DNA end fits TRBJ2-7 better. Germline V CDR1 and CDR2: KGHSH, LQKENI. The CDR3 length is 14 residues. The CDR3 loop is CASSPSATYYEQYF. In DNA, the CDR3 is TGTGCCAGCTCCCCCTCAGCGACCTACTACGAGCAGTACTTC.

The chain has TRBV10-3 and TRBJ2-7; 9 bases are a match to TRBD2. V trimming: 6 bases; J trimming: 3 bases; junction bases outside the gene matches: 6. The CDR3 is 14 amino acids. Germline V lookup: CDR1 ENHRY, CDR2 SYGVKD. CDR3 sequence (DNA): TGTGCCATCAGCATCCAGCGGGAGGACTACGAGCAGTACTTC. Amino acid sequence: CAISIQREDYEQYF.

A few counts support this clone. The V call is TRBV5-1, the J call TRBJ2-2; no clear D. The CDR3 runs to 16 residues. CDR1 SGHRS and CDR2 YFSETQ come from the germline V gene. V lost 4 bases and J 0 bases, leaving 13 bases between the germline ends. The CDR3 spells CASSTGATSNTGELFF. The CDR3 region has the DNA TGCGCCAGCAGCACCGGCGCGACATCGAACACCGGGGAGCTGTTTTTT.

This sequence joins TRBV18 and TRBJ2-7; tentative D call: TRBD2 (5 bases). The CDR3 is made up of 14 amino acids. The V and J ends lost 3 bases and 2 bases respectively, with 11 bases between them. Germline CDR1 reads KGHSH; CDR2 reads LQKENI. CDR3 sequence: CASSPARGTYEQYF. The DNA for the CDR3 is TGTGCCAGCTCACCGGCACGGGGAACCTACGAGCAGTACTTC.

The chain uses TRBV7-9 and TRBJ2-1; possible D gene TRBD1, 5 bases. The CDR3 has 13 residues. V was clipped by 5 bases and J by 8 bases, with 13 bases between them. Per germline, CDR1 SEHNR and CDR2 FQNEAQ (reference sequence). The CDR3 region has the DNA TGTGCCAGCAGCATTCCAGGGAAAGATGAGCAGTTCTTC. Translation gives CASSIPGKDEQFF.